The 6 T cell receptor beta chains below come from one sample, sequenced in a study of blood T cell repertoires in COVID-19. Profiled with immunoSEQ multiplex PCR; TCRdb holds only in-frame clones, not every one. Among some 240,000 clones listed, 92% were seen once. The sample taken for sequencing was peripheral blood. Source of these receptors: a man aged 60-69 years with COVID-19, enrolled during active disease.

As for this clone: Compared with germline, one end of the junction differs, possibly owing to a read error. The chain carries TRBV28 and TRBJ2-7, with 9 bases identical to TRBD2. Germline V gene sequence: CDR1 MDHEN, CDR2 SYDVKM. The CDR3 length is 14 residues. This CDR3 reads CASNLAGVGYEQYF. CDR3 nucleotide sequence: TGTGCCAGCAATTTAGCGGGAGTGGGCTACGAGCAGTACTTC.

The V and J genes are TRBV7-2 and TRBJ1-6; TRBD1 matches at 7 bases. This CDR3 has 16 amino acids. V shed 5 bases and J 7 bases; nucleotides not matched to a gene: 11. Germline V lookup: CDR1 SGHTA, CDR2 FQGNSA. The CDR3 DNA reads as TGTGCCAGCAGCATTTCAGGGGGGACAGTAAATTCACCCCTCCACTTT. Protein sequence: CASSISGGTVNSPLHF.

This clone was found once. The chain employs TRBV4-2 and TRBJ2-2, with TRBD2 as a possible D gene (7 bases). V shed 4 bases and J shed 0 bases, with 15 bases lying between them. Germline CDR1 is LGHNA and CDR2 is YNFKEQ. CDR3 size: 17 residues. The CDR3 sequence: CASSPGGGSPNTGELFF. The CDR3 nucleotides read TGTGCCAGCAGCCCGGGGGGCGGGAGTCCGAACACCGGGGAGCTGTTTTTT.

This rearrangement joins TRBV7-2 to TRBJ1-3; D is perhaps TRBD1 (5 bases). Trimming left V 1 base short and J 3 bases short, with 13 bases between. Germline-derived CDR1 and CDR2 are SGHTA and FQGNSA. CDR3 length equals 16 residues. CDR3 residues: CASSLGRATGGNTIYF. The DNA of the CDR3 is TGTGCCAGCAGCTTAGGACGGGCCACAGGTGGAAACACCATATATTTT.

This chain links TRBV6-6 with TRBJ2-2; 9 positions agree with TRBD2. With 6 bases clipped from V and 6 bases from J, the junction kept 8 bases outside the gene matches. Germline V lookup: CDR1 MNHNY, CDR2 SVGAGI (reference sequence). The CDR3 sequence is 15 residues long. CDR3 protein: CASRGGGGHPGELFF. CDR3 bases: TGTGCCAGCAGGGGCGGGGGGGGACACCCCGGGGAGCTGTTTTTT.

This rearrangement joins TRBV6-5 to TRBJ2-2, with 10 bases fitting TRBD2. V trimming: 3 bases; J trimming: 1 base; junction bases outside the gene matches: 2. Germline loops: CDR1 MNHEY, CDR2 SVGAGI. The CDR3 runs to 16 residues. The CDR3 loop is CASSYSGGRNTGELFF. The CDR3, as DNA: TGTGCCAGCAGTTATAGCGGGGGGCGGAACACCGGGGAGCTGTTTTTT.